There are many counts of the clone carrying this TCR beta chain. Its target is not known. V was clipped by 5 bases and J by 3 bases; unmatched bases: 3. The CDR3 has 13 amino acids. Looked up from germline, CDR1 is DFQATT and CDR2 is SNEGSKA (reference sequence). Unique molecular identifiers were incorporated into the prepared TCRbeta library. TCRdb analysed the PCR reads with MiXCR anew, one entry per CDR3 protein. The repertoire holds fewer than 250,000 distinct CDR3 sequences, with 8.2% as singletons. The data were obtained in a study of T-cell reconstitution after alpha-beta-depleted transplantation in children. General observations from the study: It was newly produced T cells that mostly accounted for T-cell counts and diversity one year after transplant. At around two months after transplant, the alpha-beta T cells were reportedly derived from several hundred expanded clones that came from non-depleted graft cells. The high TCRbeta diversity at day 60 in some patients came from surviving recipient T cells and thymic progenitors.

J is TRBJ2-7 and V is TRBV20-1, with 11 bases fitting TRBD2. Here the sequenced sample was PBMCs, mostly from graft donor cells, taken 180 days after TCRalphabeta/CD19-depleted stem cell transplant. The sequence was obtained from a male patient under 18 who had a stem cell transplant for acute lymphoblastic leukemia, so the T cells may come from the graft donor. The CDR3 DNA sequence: TGCAGTGCTTTTAGCGGGGGGGTCTACGAGCAGTACTTC. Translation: CSAFSGGVYEQYF.